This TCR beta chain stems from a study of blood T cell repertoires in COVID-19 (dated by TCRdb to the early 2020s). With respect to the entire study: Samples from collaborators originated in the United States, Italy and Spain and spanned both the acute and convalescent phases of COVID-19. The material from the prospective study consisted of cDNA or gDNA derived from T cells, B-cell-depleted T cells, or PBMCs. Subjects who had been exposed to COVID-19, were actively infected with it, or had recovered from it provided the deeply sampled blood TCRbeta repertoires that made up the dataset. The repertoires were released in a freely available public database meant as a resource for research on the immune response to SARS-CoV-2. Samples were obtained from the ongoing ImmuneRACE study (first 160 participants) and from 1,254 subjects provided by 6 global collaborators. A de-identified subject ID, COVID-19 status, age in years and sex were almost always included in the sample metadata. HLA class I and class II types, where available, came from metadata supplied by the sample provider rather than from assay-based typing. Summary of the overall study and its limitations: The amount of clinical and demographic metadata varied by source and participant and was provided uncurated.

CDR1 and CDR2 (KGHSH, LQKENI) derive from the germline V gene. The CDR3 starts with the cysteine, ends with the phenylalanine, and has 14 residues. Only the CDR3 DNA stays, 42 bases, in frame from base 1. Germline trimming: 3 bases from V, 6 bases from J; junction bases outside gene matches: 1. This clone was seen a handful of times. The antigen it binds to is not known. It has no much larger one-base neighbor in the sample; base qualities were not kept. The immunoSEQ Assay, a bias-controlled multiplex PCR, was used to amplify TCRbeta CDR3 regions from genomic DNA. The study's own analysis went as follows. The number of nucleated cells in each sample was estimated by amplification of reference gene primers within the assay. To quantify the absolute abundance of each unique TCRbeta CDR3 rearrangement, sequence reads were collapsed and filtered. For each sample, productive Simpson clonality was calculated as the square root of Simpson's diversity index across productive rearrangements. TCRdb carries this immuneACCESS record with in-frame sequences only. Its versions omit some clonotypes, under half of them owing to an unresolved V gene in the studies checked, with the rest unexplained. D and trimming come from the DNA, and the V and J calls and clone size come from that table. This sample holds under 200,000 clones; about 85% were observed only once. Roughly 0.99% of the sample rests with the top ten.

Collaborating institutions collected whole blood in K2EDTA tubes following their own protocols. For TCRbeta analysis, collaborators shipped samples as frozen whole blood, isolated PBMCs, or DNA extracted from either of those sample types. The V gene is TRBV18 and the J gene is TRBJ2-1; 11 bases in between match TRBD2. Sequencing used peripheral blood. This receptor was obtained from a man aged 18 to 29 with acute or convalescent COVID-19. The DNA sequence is TGTGCCAGCTCACCCGGGACTAGCGGCAATGAGCAGTTCTTC. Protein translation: CASSPGTSGNEQFF.